This T cell receptor beta chain was sequenced in a study of blood T cell repertoires in COVID-19 (dated by TCRdb to the early 2020s). Describing the broader study: Collaborator samples came from the United States, Italy and Spain and covered acute and convalescent phases of COVID-19. The material from the prospective study consisted of cDNA or gDNA derived from T cells, B-cell-depleted T cells, or PBMCs. Subjects who had been exposed to COVID-19, were actively infected with it, or had recovered from it provided the deeply sampled blood TCRbeta repertoires that made up the dataset. A freely available public database, intended as a resource for researchers studying the immune response to SARS-CoV-2, is where the repertoires were released. The samples were drawn from two sources: the first 160 participants of the ongoing ImmuneRACE study, and over 950 subjects contributed by 6 global collaborators. Nearly every sample came with metadata listing a de-identified subject ID, COVID-19 status, age in years and sex. Where available, HLA class I and class II types were taken from metadata supplied by the sample provider and were not determined by assay-based typing. Overall results and qualifications from the work: How much clinical and demographic metadata was included differed by source and by participant, and the metadata was provided uncurated.

Each collaborating institution followed its own protocols to collect whole blood in K2EDTA tubes. For TCRbeta analysis, collaborators shipped samples as frozen whole blood, isolated PBMCs, or DNA extracted from either of those sample types. TCRbeta CDR3 regions were amplified from genomic DNA using the immunoSEQ Assay, a bias-controlled multiplex PCR. On the authors' methods: The number of nucleated cells in each sample was estimated from the amplification of reference gene primers within the assay. To quantify the absolute abundance of each unique TCRbeta CDR3 rearrangement, sequence reads were collapsed and filtered. For each sample, productive Simpson clonality was calculated by taking the square root of Simpson's diversity index across productive rearrangements. Imported from immuneACCESS, the table was reduced by TCRdb to in-frame sequences with V and J called. These copies leave out some clones; in studies compared against another copy, an unresolved V gene accounts for under half, and the cause of the remainder is not known. The DNA gave D and trimming, while V, J and clone size come from that table. This sample holds about 200,000 clones; roughly 85% were observed only once. Jointly, the top ten make up around 4.9% of the sample.

Regarding this clone: It has no known antigen specificity. No qualities accompany the bases; no much larger clone lies one base away.

Inclusive of the bounding cysteine and phenylalanine, the CDR3 is 13 residues long. The entry retains the CDR3 DNA only, 39 bases that are in frame from base 1. V was cut back by 1 base and J by 3 bases, leaving a gap of 3 bases between them. For CDR1 and CDR2, the germline V gene lists KGHSH and LQKENI. The specimen was peripheral blood. This receptor was identified in an elderly woman with acute or convalescent COVID-19. The V and J genes are TRBV18 and TRBJ2-2; the D gene cannot be resolved reliably. The DNA reads as follows: TGTGCCAGCTCACCACGAGACACCGGGGAGCTGTTTTTT. Its translation reads: CASSPRDTGELFF.